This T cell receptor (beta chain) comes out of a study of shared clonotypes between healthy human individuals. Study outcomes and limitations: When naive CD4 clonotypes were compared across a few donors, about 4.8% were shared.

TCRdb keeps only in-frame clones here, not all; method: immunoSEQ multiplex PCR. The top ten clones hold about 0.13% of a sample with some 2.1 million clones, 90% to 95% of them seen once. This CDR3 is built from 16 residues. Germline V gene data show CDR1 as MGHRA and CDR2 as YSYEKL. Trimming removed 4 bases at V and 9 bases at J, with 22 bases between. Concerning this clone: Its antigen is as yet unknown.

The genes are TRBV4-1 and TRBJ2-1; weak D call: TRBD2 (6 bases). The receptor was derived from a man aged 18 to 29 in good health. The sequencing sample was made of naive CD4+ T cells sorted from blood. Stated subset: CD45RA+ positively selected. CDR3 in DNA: TGCGCCAGCAGCCCCGGTACTAGCCCGGTGGGGAGTGAGCAGTTCTTC. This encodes CASSPGTSPVGSEQFF.